This T cell receptor (beta chain) was observed in a study of blood T cell repertoires in COVID-19. Assignments of participants to cohorts depended upon their own reported clinical history. Source study methods: By means of reference gene primer amplification, nucleated cell counts were estimated. Repertoires were generated with immunoSEQ multiplex PCR, while TCRdb's copy carries only in-frame clones and drops some. D and trimming were read from the DNA, whereas the V and J calls and clone size are those reported in that table. The sample carries tens of thousands of clones, 88% recorded once. Trimming cost V 5 bases and J 6 bases; bases outside gene matches: 7. CDR3 length: 14 amino acids. CDR1 and CDR2 (germline): MNHEY, SMNVEV (reference sequence).

The chain is built from TRBV27 and TRBJ2-3; 8 bases align to TRBD1. The receptor's source is a woman aged 40 to 55 who had recovered from COVID-19. Specimen: PBMCs or T cells enriched from blood (not recorded which). CDR3 in amino acids: CASSRTGRLDTQYF. The CDR3 coding sequence is TGTGCCAGCAGTCGGACAGGGAGGTTGGATACGCAGTATTTT.